Below are 15 T cell receptor beta chains sequenced from a single sample in a study of T cells in Graves' hyperthyroidism and ophthalmopathy (dated by TCRdb to between 2017 and 2020). Library preparation employed multiplex PCR. Sequencer: Illumina HiSeq 2000. The TCR beta CDR3 regions were amplified from RNA transcripts. For the first round of RT-PCR on the TCR CDR3, the HTBI primer set was used together with the Qiagen OneStep RT-PCR kit. TCRdb itself trimmed the public reads at Q25 with fastp, ran MiXCR and retained productive beta chains. CDR3 protein duplicates are merged, each entry listing the most common genes and DNA. This sample gives nearly 250,000 distinct CDR3 sequences in total; about 16% of them show up just once. Around 28% of the sample goes to the ten largest clones. Sequenced sample: blood. These receptors all come from a woman aged 18-35 years with Graves' ophthalmopathy.

This chain joins TRBV20-1 and TRBJ2-1; D uncertain. V lost 6 bases, J lost 0 bases, and 15 bases lay in between. The V gene's germline CDR1 is DFQATT and CDR2 SNEGSKA (reference sequence). The CDR3 sequence is 15 residues long. CDR3 protein: CSAQRGPSSYNEQFF. CDR3 DNA sequence: TGCAGTGCCCAGAGAGGCCCGAGCTCCTACAATGAGCAGTTCTTC.

In this sample, this clonotype turned up many times. The gene calls are TRBV27 and TRBJ2-7; 11 bases agree with TRBD2. This CDR3 is built from 15 residues. Trimming removed 5 bases from V and 6 bases from J; junction bases left unmatched: 9. Germline V gives CDR1 MNHEY, CDR2 SMNVEV (reference sequence). CDR3 DNA sequence: TGTGCCAGCAGTACCCGGTTAGCGGGAGGGCTCGAGCAGTACTTC. Its protein product is CASSTRLAGGLEQYF.

The genes are TRBV27 and TRBJ2-7; D is possibly TRBD1 (7 bases). This CDR3 has 14 amino acids. From germline, CDR1 is MNHEY and CDR2 SMNVEV (reference sequence). The V end was cut by 4 bases, the J end by 6 bases, with 16 bases between. This CDR3 is CASSWGAGGREQYF. CDR3 in DNA: TGTGCCAGCAGTTGGGGGGCAGGGGGACGCGAGCAGTACTTC.

This clonotype has a count of ten or more. This sequence joins TRBV20-1 and TRBJ2-3; D is unclear. CDR1 is DFQATT, CDR2 SNEGSKA, per germline (reference sequence). Trimming shortened V by 0 bases and J by 0 bases, and 10 bases separated the two germline ends. This CDR3 has 15 residues. CDR3 in DNA: TGCAGTGCTAGAGATGGGCAGACTAGCACAGATACGCAGTATTTT. Protein: CSARDGQTSTDTQYF.

The chain couples TRBV20-1 to TRBJ1-2, with D possibly being TRBD1 (5 bases). The CDR3 covers 11 residues. The V and J ends lost 3 bases and 6 bases respectively, with 8 bases between them. Germline values: CDR1 DFQATT, CDR2 SNEGSKA (reference sequence). CDR3 DNA: TGCAGTGCTAGGGCGACAGATGGCTACACCTTC. Its translation: CSARATDGYTF.

This clonotype was picked up many times. The chain recombines TRBV6-5 with TRBJ2-7; weak D call: TRBD2 (7 bases). The germline CDR1 and CDR2 sequences are MNHEY and SVGAGI. The CDR3 runs to 14 residues. V shed 2 bases and J shed 3 bases, with 11 bases lying between them. DNA for the CDR3: TGTGCCAGCAGTTACGGGGGGGCCAGCTACGAGCAGTACTTC. Its protein is CASSYGGASYEQYF.

This clonotype appeared many times. The chain couples TRBV6-5 to TRBJ1-6; tentatively, D is TRBD1 (6 bases). The CDR3 loop spans 16 amino acids. The V gene's germline CDR1 is MNHEY and CDR2 SVGAGI. The germline V and J ends were trimmed by 0 bases and 9 bases, with 15 bases remaining between them. The CDR3 region is CASSYSGNGGGSPLHF. The CDR3 nucleotides are TGTGCCAGCAGTTACTCAGGAAACGGGGGCGGTTCACCCCTCCACTTT.

This clonotype was seen at least ten times. This chain uses TRBV7-2 with TRBJ1-5, with 7 bases matching TRBD1. CDR1 is SGHTA, CDR2 FQGNSA, per germline. The CDR3 totals 15 residues. Losses at the gene ends were 4 bases for V and 4 bases for J; bases not matched to a gene: 7. The CDR3 coding sequence is TGTGCCAGCAGCTACGCCGGGACAGCTAATCAGCCCCAGCATTTT. This sequence encodes CASSYAGTANQPQHF.

Ten or more counts support this clonotype. The V gene is TRBV20-1, the J gene TRBJ2-2, with D unclear. Looked up from germline, CDR1 is DFQATT and CDR2 is SNEGSKA (reference sequence). The CDR3 consists of 12 residues. V was trimmed by 0 bases and J by 6 bases, leaving 5 bases between them. CDR3 sequence reads: CSARDWPGELFF. The CDR3, as DNA: TGCAGTGCTAGAGATTGGCCCGGGGAGCTGTTTTTT.

Ten or more counts support this clonotype. The chain uses TRBV7-8 and TRBJ1-2; a possible D gene is TRBD1 (5 bases). The CDR3 covers 14 residues. The V and J ends lost 1 base and 4 bases respectively, with 10 bases between them. Germline V gives CDR1 SGHVS, CDR2 FQNEAQ. This chain's CDR3 is CASSLVWDRYGYTF. The CDR3 DNA is TGTGCCAGCAGCTTAGTTTGGGACCGCTATGGCTACACCTTC.

The rearrangement uses TRBV5-1 and TRBJ1-6, with TRBD1 as a possible D gene (5 bases). This CDR3 has 16 residues. Between the trimmed V and J ends, which lost 0 bases and 0 bases, there was a span of 7 bases. Germline CDR1 SGHRS, CDR2 YFSETQ. The CDR3 is CASSLGGISYNSPLHF. As DNA, the CDR3 is TGCGCCAGCAGCTTGGGGGGGATCTCCTATAATTCACCCCTCCACTTT.

This clonotype was counted between two and nine times. One base away lies a much larger clone, so this may be a sequencing read error. This sequence joins TRBV7-8 and TRBJ1-1; D gene unclear. CDR3 length equals 12 residues. Germline V CDR1 and CDR2: SGHVS, FQNEAQ. V lost 8 bases and J lost 8, with 15 bases in between. The CDR3 protein is CASGRYRSEAFF. The CDR3 DNA follows: TGTGCCAGCGGCCGATACAGAAGCGAAGCTTTCTTT.

This clonotype was observed at least ten times. The rearrangement uses TRBV9 and TRBJ2-7; D is possibly TRBD1 (6 bases). V lost 0 bases and J lost 3, with 13 bases in between. Per the germline V gene, CDR1 is SGDLS and CDR2 is YYNGEE. This CDR3 has 15 amino acids. CDR3 amino acids: CASSVASGQFYEQYF. The CDR3 bases are TGTGCCAGCAGCGTAGCATCGGGACAATTCTACGAGCAGTACTTC.

V is TRBV11-2 and J is TRBJ2-3, with 10 bases identical to TRBD2. The V segment lost 5 bases and the J segment 5 bases; nucleotides outside the gene matches: 10. This CDR3 has 16 amino acids. Germline loops: CDR1 SGHAT, CDR2 FQNNGV. The CDR3 DNA sequence: TGTGCCAGCAGCCCAAGGGTCCTAGCGGGGGTAGATACGCAGTATTTT. Translating gives CASSPRVLAGVDTQYF.

In this sample, this clonotype turned up many times. The chain employs TRBV20-1 and TRBJ2-5; D not certain. V was shortened by 5 bases and J by 1 base, with 17 bases between the two germline ends. The CDR3 is 15 residues long. The V gene's germline CDR1 is DFQATT and CDR2 SNEGSKA (reference sequence). The CDR3 DNA sequence: TGCAGTGCTTCAGTCTCCGCCAGGAGCCAAGAGACCCAGTACTTC. Protein sequence: CSASVSARSQETQYF.